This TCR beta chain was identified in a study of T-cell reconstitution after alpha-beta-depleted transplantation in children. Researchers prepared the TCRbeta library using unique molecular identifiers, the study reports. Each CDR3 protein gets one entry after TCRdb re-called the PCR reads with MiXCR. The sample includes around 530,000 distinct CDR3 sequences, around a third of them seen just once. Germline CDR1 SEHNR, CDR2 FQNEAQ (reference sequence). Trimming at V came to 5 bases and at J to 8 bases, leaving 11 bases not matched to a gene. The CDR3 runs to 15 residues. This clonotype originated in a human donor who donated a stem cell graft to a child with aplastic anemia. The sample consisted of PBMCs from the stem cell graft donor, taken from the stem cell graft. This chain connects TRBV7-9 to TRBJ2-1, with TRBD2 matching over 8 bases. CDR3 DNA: TGTGCCAGCAGCCCCGAGGCGGGGGGAGCATATGAGCAGTTCTTC. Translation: CASSPEAGGAYEQFF.